The T cell receptor beta chain under discussion was sequenced for a study of blood T cell repertoires in COVID-19. Study-wide context: Material from acute and convalescent COVID-19 was sourced from the United States, Italy and Spain. PBMCs, B-cell-depleted T cells, or T cells provided the cDNA or gDNA that made up the material.

As handled by the study authors: Estimation of nucleated cell counts was performed using reference gene primer amplification. Libraries were prepared by immunoSEQ multiplex PCR; TCRdb keeps only in-frame clonotypes and omits some of them. V and J calls and clone size are those listed in that table; D and trimming were worked out from the DNA. Of some 250,000 clones in the sample, around 83% are singletons; the top ten hold around 12%. The CDR3 is 14 amino acids. Germline V gene data show CDR1 as MNHNY and CDR2 as SVGAGI (reference sequence). V shed 0 bases and J shed 1 base, with 6 bases lying between them.

The TCR was taken from an older woman with active or convalescent COVID-19. This chain links TRBV6-6 with TRBJ1-1, with unresolved D. The sample comprised peripheral blood. The CDR3 bases are TGTGCCAGCAGTTACTCGAGAGGGAACACTGAAGCTTTCTTT. Its translation is CASSYSRGNTEAFF.